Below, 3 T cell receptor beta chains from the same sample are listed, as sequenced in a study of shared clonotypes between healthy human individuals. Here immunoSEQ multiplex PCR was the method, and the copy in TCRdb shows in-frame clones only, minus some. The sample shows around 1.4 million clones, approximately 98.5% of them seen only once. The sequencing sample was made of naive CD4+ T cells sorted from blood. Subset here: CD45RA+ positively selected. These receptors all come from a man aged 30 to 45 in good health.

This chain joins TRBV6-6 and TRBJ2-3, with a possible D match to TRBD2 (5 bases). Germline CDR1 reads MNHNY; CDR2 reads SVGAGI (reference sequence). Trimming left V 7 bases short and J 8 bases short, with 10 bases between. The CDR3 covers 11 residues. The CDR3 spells CASTGIGTQYF. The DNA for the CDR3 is TGTGCCAGCACCGGGATAGGTACGCAGTATTTT.

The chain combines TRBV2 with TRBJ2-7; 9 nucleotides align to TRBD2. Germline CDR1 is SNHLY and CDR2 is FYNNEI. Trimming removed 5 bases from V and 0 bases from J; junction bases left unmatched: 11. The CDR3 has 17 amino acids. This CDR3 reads CASSLKRGGRASYEQYF. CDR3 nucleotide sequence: TGTGCCAGCAGTCTAAAGAGGGGCGGGAGGGCCTCCTACGAGCAGTACTTC.

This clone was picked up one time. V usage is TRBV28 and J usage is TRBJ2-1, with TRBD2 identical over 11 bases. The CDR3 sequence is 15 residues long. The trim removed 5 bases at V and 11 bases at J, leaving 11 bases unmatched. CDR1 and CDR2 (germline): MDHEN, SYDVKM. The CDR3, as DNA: TGTGCCAGCAGTGTAGGGGCTAGCGGGAGGATCCAGCAGTTCTTC. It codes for CASSVGASGRIQQFF.